The entry below gives a single T cell receptor beta chain sequence along with its context. The CDR3 runs to 15 residues. From germline, CDR1 is MNHNS and CDR2 SASEGT. V lost 4 bases and J 0 bases, leaving 10 bases between the germline ends. The data derive from a study of T cell changes during pregnancy in multiple sclerosis. TCRdb keeps only in-frame clones here, not all; method: immunoSEQ multiplex PCR. The profile shows fewer than 85,000 clones, 90% to 95% of them singletons. The source of this sequence is a female donor in good health, enrolled as a control in a pregnancy study. Sequences were derived from peripheral blood, sampled in the first trimester of pregnancy. The V and J genes are TRBV6-1 and TRBJ1-5; possible D gene TRBD1, 5 bases. For the CDR3, the DNA is TGTGCCAGCAGTGTTCGACAGTATAGCAATCAGCCCCAGCATTTT. Amino acids: CASSVRQYSNQPQHF.